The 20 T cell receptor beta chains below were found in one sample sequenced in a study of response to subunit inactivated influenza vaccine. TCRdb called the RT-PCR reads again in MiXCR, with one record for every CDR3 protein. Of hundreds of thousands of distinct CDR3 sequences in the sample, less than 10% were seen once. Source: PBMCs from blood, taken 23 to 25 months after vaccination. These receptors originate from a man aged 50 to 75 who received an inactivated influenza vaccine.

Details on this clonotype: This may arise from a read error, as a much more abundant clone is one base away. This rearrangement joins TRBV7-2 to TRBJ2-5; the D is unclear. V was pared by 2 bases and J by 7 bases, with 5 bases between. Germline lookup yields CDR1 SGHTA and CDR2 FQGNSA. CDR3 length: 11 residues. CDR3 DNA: TGTGCCAGCAGCTTAATGGGGACCCAGTACTTC. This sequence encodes CASSLMGTQYF.

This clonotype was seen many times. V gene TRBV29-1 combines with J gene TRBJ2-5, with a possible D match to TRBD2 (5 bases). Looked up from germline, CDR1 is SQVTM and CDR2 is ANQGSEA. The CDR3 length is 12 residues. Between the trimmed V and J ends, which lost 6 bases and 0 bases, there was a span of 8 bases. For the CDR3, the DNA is TGCAGCGTATCACTAGACCAAGAGACCCAGTACTTC. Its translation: CSVSLDQETQYF.

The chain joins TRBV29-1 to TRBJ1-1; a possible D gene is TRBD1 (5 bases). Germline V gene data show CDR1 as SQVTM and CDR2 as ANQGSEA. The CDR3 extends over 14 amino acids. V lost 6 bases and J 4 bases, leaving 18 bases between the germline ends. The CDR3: CSVTGGSIGTEAFF. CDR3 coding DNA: TGCAGCGTCACGGGGGGGTCGATAGGCACTGAAGCTTTCTTT.

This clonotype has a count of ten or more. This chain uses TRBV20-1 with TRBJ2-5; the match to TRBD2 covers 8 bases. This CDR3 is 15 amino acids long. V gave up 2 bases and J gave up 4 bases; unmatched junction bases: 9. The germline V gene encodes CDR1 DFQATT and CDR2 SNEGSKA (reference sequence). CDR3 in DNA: TGCAGTGCTAGAATGGTAGCGGGAAGGGGAGAGACCCAGTACTTC. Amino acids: CSARMVAGRGETQYF.

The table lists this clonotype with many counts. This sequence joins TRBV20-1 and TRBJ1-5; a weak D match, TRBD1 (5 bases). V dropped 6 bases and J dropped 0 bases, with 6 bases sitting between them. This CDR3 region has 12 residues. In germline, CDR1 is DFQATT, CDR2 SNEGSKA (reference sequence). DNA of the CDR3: TGCAGTGCCGACAGTAGCAATCAGCCCCAGCATTTT. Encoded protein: CSADSSNQPQHF.

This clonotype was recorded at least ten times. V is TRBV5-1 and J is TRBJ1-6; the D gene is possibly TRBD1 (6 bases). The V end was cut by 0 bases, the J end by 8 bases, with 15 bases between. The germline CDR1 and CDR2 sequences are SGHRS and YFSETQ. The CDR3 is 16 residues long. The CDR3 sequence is CASSLEAGVGDSPLHF. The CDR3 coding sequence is TGCGCCAGCAGCTTGGAGGCAGGGGTCGGGGATTCACCCCTCCACTTT.

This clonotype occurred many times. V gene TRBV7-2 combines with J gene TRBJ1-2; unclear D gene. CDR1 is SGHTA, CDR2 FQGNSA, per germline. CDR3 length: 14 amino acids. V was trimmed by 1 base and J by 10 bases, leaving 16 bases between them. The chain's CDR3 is CASSLDHGNDIYTF. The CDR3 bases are TGTGCCAGCAGCTTAGATCATGGGAATGACATCTACACCTTC.

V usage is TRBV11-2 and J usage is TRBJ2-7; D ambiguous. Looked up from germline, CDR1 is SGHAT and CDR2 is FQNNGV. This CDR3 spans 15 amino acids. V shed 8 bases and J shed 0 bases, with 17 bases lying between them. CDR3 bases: TGTGCCAGCGGTTCCGGGCCCAGGCCCTCCTACGAGCAGTACTTC. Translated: CASGSGPRPSYEQYF.

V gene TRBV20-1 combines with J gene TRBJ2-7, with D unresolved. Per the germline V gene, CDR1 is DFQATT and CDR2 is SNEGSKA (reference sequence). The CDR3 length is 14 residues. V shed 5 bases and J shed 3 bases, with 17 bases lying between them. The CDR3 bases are TGCAGTGCTGCGAAAGATTACAAATTCTACGAGCAGTACTTC. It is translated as CSAAKDYKFYEQYF.

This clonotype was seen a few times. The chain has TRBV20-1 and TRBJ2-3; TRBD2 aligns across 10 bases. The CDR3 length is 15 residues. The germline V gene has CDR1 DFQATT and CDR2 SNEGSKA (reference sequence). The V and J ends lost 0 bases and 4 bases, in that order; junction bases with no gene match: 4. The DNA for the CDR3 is TGCAGTGCTAGAGACAGCGGGAGGGTCGCAGATACGCAGTATTTT. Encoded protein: CSARDSGRVADTQYF.

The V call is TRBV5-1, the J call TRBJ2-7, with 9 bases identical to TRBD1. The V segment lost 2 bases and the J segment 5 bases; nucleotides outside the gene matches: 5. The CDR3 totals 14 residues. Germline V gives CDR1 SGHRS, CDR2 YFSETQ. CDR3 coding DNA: TGCGCCAGCAGCTTAAGGACAGGGGCCAACGAGCAGTACTTC. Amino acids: CASSLRTGANEQYF.

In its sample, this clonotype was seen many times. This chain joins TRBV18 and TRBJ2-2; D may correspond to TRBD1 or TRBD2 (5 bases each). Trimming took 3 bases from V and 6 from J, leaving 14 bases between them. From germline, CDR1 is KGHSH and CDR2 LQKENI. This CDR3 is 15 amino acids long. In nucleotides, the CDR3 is TGTGCCAGCTCACCGGCAGGGACGTCCGCCGGGGAGCTGTTTTTT. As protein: CASSPAGTSAGELFF.

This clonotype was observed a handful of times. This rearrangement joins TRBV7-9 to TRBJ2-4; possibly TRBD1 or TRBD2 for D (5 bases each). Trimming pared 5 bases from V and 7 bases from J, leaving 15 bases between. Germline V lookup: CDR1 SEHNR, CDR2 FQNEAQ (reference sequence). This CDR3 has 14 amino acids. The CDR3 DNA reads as TGTGCCAGCAGCCTAAGAGGGGAGATGAACATTCAGTACTTC. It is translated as CASSLRGEMNIQYF.

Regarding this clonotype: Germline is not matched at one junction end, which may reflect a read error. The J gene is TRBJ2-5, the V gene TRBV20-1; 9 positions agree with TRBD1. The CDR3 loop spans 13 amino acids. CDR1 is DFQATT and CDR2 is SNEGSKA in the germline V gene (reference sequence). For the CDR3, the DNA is TGCAATGCTGCTGACAGGGGGGCGAAGACCCAGTACTTC. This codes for CNAADRGAKTQYF.

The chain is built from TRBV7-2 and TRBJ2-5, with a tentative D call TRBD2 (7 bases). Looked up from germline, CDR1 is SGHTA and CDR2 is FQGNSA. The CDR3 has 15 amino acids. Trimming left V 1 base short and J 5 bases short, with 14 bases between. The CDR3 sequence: CASSLGGGVRETQYF. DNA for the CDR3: TGTGCCAGCAGCTTAGGAGGGGGGGTGCGGGAGACCCAGTACTTC.

Here the CDR3 reads CASSYGLAYEQYF. The DNA of the CDR3 is TGTGCCAGCAGCTATGGACTAGCGTACGAGCAGTACTTC. The V gene is TRBV6-5, the J gene TRBJ2-7; 9 nucleotides agree with TRBD2. This CDR3 region has 13 residues. J was trimmed by 4 bases and V by 6 bases; bases with no gene match: 4. Germline lookup yields CDR1 MNHEY and CDR2 SVGAGI.

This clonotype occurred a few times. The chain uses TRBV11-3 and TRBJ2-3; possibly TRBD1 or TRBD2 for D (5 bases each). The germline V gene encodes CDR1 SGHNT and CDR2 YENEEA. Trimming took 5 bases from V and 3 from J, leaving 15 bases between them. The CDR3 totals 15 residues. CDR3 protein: CASSPGRMGTDTQYF. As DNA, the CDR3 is TGTGCCAGCAGCCCGGGACGGATGGGGACAGATACGCAGTATTTT. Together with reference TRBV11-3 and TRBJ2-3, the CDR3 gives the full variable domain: EAGVVQSPRYKIIEKKQPVAFWCNPISGHNTLYWYLQNLGQGPELLIRYENEEAVDDSQLPKDRFSAERLKGVDSTLKIQPAELGDSAVYLCASSPGRMGTDTQYFGPGTRLTVL.

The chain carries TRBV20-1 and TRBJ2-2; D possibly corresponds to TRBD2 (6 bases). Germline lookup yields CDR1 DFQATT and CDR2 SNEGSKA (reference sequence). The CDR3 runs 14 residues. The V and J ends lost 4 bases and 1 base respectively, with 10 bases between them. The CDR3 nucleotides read TGCAGTGCTATCCGGGGGAGGAACACCGGGGAGCTGTTTTTT. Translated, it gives CSAIRGRNTGELFF.

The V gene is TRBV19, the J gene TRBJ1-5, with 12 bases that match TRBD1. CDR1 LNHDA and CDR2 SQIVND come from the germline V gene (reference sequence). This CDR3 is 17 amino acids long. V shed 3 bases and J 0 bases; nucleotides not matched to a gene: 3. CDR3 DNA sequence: TGTGCCAGTAGTATGGGACAGGGGGCAGGTAGCAATCAGCCCCAGCATTTT. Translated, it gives CASSMGQGAGSNQPQHF.

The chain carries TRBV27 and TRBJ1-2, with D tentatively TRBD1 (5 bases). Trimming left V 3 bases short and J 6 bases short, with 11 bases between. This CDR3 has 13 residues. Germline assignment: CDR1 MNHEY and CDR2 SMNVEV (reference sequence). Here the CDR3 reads CASSFGGVDGYTF. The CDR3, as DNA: TGTGCCAGCAGTTTCGGGGGTGTCGATGGCTACACCTTC.